This entry concerns a single T cell receptor beta chain. This clonotype came up a few times. Its antigen has not been determined. Base qualities were left out, and no much larger clone turns up one base away. This entry belongs to a study of identical twins (dated by TCRdb to 2015 to 2016). Regarding the complete study: To test whether fetal clonotypes persist, the study used deep sequencing on TCR alpha and beta repertoires from monozygotic twins, unrelated adults of various ages, and cord blood. Replicate twin experiments were performed at different times using different library preparation protocols to rule out contamination.

Library preparation used 5' RACE. Sequencing took place on an Illumina HiSeq 2000. Template switching introduced a universal primer binding site; the final cDNA contained a unique molecular identifier, enabling accurate counting of TCR cDNA molecules. Specific primers in the conserved constant-segment region were used to synthesize first-strand cDNA for TCR alpha and beta chains. To control for contamination, every cDNA library carried two barcodes: a SMART-Mk sample barcode plus Illumina barcodes. TruSeq adapter sequences and Illumina sample barcodes were added in two successive PCR steps. The Illumina HiSeq platform was used with custom primers to sequence TCR alpha and beta cDNA libraries. As for the original processing: MiGEC was used to process raw reads and extract unique molecular identifiers, and MiXCR was used to find CDR3 positions. Recombination models were inferred per individual with the repgenHMM and IGoR tools using an EM algorithm. Shared clonotype analysis was performed with the tcR package in R, normalizing sharing by the product of cloneset sizes. To study raw recombination free of thymic and clonal selection effects, out-of-frame nonproductive sequences were analyzed. Starting from the raw public reads, TCRdb applied fastp trimming at Q25, assembled clones with MiXCR and retained in-frame beta chains. Entries that share a CDR3 protein sequence are merged under the most common genes and DNA. These V and J calls originate from TCRdb's pipeline instead of the authors' own analysis. Across this sample there are approximately 500,000 distinct CDR3 sequences, with 20% to 25% seen only once. About 3% of the sample is in the top ten clones.

Paper-wide results and their limitations: Abundant cord blood beta clonotypes had fewer insertions, young adult naive repertoires showed a similar but weaker trend, and memory repertoires showed no such trend. Compared with coincidental sharing between unrelated individuals, an excess of low generation-probability sequences was observed among out-of-frame TCR alpha sequences shared between twins. Conclusions relied on cross-sectional statistical analysis, since the same donors could not be followed over many years. In beta out-of-frame sequences, excess twin sharing was weaker, because having fewer shared sequences lowered the signal-to-noise ratio. In monozygotic twins, out-of-frame TCR alpha sharing was systematically underestimated by recombination models, although the models agreed with sharing between unrelated individuals. Invariant T cells such as MAIT and iNKT could partly confound zero-insertion analyses, although diverse VJ usage argued against such confounding for most clonotypes.

All donors were healthy Caucasians. The twin cohort comprised three pairs of female monozygotic twins, all aged roughly 18 to 30 years. Positive isolation kits from Invitrogen were used to isolate the CD4+ and CD8+ T cell populations. Looking up the germline V gene yields CDR1 SGHRS and CDR2 YFSETQ. From cysteine to phenylalanine, the CDR3 is 19 amino acids long. The CDR3 DNA has 57 bases and is translated from base 1. At the junction V is shortened by 3 bases and J by 6 bases; bases outside the gene matches: 16. This same sample was also part of a study on T cells expressing NK-cell markers. The second study, in turn, reports: In sorted CD3+CD56+NKG2C+, CD3+CD56+NKG2C- and CD3+CD56-NKG2C+ T-cell subsets from about eight donors, TCR beta-chain repertoires were profiled. Of the eight sequenced donors, seven were found to be HCMV-seropositive and one was found to be HCMV-seronegative. In several experiments an anti-gammadeltaTCR antibody was added to restrict sorting to alphabetaTCR-expressing T cells. In more than 5 donors, the dominant CD3+CD56+NKG2C+ clonotypes ranked among the top 10 CD8+ clonotypes, making up 1.0-7.0% of CD8+ T cells. Those dominant clonotypes were again the most abundant among CD3+CD56-NKG2C+ cells in a handful of donors, at about 25-65%. It remained unclear whether the expanded NKG2C-expressing T cell clones were specific for HCMV antigens. Randomly selected healthy volunteers, three men and five women, were used as the eight sequenced donors. A commercial ELISA kit detecting HCMV-specific IgG in serum was used to determine HCMV serostatus. MIGEC was used to demultiplex reads and group the reads by UMI, and MiTCR was used to assemble and quantify clonotypes. To exclude erroneous sequences, only TCR cDNA sequences supported by at least two reads were retained. Downstream repertoire analysis used the tcR package, and clonotypes were matched across fractions by CDR3 nucleotide sequence plus V segment. VDJmatch was used to annotate antigen specificity against VDJdb, with one amino acid substitution in CDR3 allowed.

The chain joins TRBV5-1 to TRBJ2-3, with 13 bases matching TRBD2. Sequenced sample: CD4+ T cells sorted from blood. This TCR derives from a young woman in good health. The CDR3 protein sequence reads: CASSSGTSGAHFFEDTQYF. In nucleotide form, the sequence is TGCGCCAGCAGCTCGGGGACTAGCGGGGCCCATTTTTTTGAGGATACGCAGTATTTT. Extended through the reference TRBV5-1 and TRBJ2-3 proteins, this CDR3 yields the full variable domain: KAGVTQTPRYLIKTRGQQVTLSCSPISGHRSVSWYQQTPGQGLQFLFEYFSETQRNKGNFPGRFSGRQFSNSRSEMNVSTLELGDSALYLCASSSGTSGAHFFEDTQYFGPGTRLTVL.